This TCR beta chain comes out of a study of blood T cell repertoires in COVID-19. This CDR3 comprises 11 residues. Trimming stripped 8 bases from V and 6 bases from J, with 10 bases between. TCRdb's table, derived via immunoSEQ multiplex PCR, lists solely in-frame clones and lacks some. Here the sample spans about 17,000 clones, roughly 93% being singletons. The rearrangement joins TRBV12-3 or TRBV12-4 to TRBJ1-1, with a weak D call TRBD1 (5 bases). The sequenced sample consisted of peripheral blood. This clonotype was obtained from a human donor in a cohort sampled during active COVID-19. The CDR3 sequence is CASAMTAEAFF. The CDR3 DNA reads as TGTGCCAGCGCGATGACAGCTGAAGCTTTCTTT.